Shown below are 28 T cell receptor beta chains from a single sample sequenced in a study of blood T cells in healthy people across ages. Primers used in a second PCR of roughly 6 to 12 cycles were a sample-barcoded 5' primer and a J-beta primer mix. TCRdb reprocessed the 5' RACE reads with MiXCR, giving one entry per CDR3 protein. The profile covers 1.6 million or so distinct CDR3 sequences, with approximately 32% appearing a single time and 10% to 12% taken by the ten largest. Sequences were obtained from blood. The receptors come from a young woman in good health.

This clonotype showed up just a few times. The V call is TRBV20-1, the J call TRBJ2-7; D may be TRBD1 or TRBD2 (7 bases each). This CDR3 has 17 amino acids. V was cut by 4 bases and J by 5 bases, with 27 bases left in between. Germline CDR1 reads DFQATT; CDR2 reads SNEGSKA (reference sequence). CDR3 region: CSATRDRESDGGDEQYF. The CDR3 nucleotides read TGCAGTGCTACGCGCGACAGGGAATCCGATGGGGGGGACGAGCAGTACTTC.

Worth noting for this clonotype: One end of the junction is discordant with germline, which a read error may explain. The chain links TRBV18 to TRBJ2-1, with TRBD2 identical over 13 bases. This CDR3 spans 17 amino acids. The germline CDR1 and CDR2 sequences are KGHSH and LQKENI. As DNA, the CDR3 is TGTGCCAGCTCAGCACCGGGACTAGCGGGGTTCAACAATGAGCAGTTCTTC. Its translation is CASSAPGLAGFNNEQFF.

V is TRBV27 and J is TRBJ2-7; D might be TRBD1 (5 bases). CDR1 and CDR2 (germline): MNHEY, SMNVEV (reference sequence). There are 14 residues in the CDR3. The V and J ends lost 8 bases and 10 bases respectively, with 24 bases between them. The CDR3 loop reads CASREIDTQGAQYF. The CDR3 coding sequence is TGTGCCAGCCGTGAGATTGACACTCAAGGGGCCCAGTACTTC.

The chain combines TRBV7-2 with TRBJ2-3, with no clear D. Germline loops: CDR1 SGHTA, CDR2 FQGNSA. This CDR3 is built from 14 residues. Trimming cost V 2 bases and J 5 bases, with 11 bases left between them. This CDR3 reads CASSLTTMIDTQYF. In DNA, the CDR3 is TGTGCCAGCAGCTTAACAACAATGATAGATACGCAGTATTTT.

This clonotype has more than one count but fewer than ten. The chain employs TRBV27 and TRBJ2-3, with a weak D call TRBD2 (5 bases). Germline CDR1 and CDR2: MNHEY and SMNVEV (reference sequence). The V end was cut by 3 bases, the J end by 2 bases, with 12 bases between. CDR3 size: 15 residues. CDR3: CASSLRVSNTDTQYF. The DNA of the CDR3 is TGTGCCAGCAGTTTGAGGGTGTCGAACACAGATACGCAGTATTTT.

This clonotype was detected only a few times. V is TRBV7-8 and J is TRBJ2-5, with TRBD2 identical over 7 bases. Per germline, CDR1 SGHVS and CDR2 FQNEAQ. V trimming: 5 bases; J trimming: 5 bases; junction bases outside the gene matches: 8. This CDR3 is built from 14 residues. The CDR3 loop is CASSLGAGWETQYF. The CDR3 DNA is TGTGCCAGCAGCCTAGGAGCGGGATGGGAGACCCAGTACTTC.

About this clonotype: The junction does not match germline at one end; this may be a read error. The chain has TRBV3-1 and TRBJ2-7, with D possibly TRBD1 on 6 matching bases. The CDR3 loop spans 16 amino acids. Germline loops: CDR1 LGHDT, CDR2 YNNKEL (reference sequence). This chain's CDR3 is CAGSQVRGKYTYEQYF. Here the CDR3 DNA reads TGTGCCGGCAGCCAAGTGAGGGGGAAGTACACCTACGAGCAGTACTTC.

This clonotype has more than one count but fewer than ten. The chain carries TRBV6-6 and TRBJ1-2; D ambiguous. CDR3 length: 16 amino acids. Germline loops: CDR1 MNHNY, CDR2 SVGAGI (reference sequence). Between the trimmed V and J ends, which lost 6 bases and 2 bases, there was a span of 19 bases. The CDR3 DNA sequence: TGTGCCAGCAGATCTCCTGGCGGCGGGTACAACTATGGCTACACCTTC. Translating gives CASRSPGGGYNYGYTF.

This clonotype was seen at least ten times. The chain employs TRBV11-2 and TRBJ1-2, with a possible D match to TRBD1 (5 bases). CDR3 length: 13 residues. Germline loops: CDR1 SGHAT, CDR2 FQNNGV. V lost 5 bases and J 4 bases, leaving 11 bases between the germline ends. The CDR3: CASSAPGAYGYTF. DNA for the CDR3: TGTGCCAGCAGCGCCCCTGGGGCCTATGGCTACACCTTC.

This clonotype was seen just once. Given a much more abundant clone one base away, this may be a read error. J is TRBJ2-1 and V is TRBV7-2; TRBD2 aligns across 9 bases. CDR3 size: 15 residues. Looked up from germline, CDR1 is SGHTA and CDR2 is FQGNSA. The V and J ends lost 5 bases and 11 bases, in that order; junction bases with no gene match: 13. CDR3 DNA: TGTGCCAGCAGCCCCGGGGGTAGCGGGGGAGTAAAGCAGTTCTTC. Translation gives CASSPGGSGGVKQFF.

This clonotype was seen a handful of times. The V call is TRBV20-1, the J call TRBJ2-7; D possibly uses TRBD1 or TRBD2 (5 bases each). In germline, CDR1 is DFQATT, CDR2 SNEGSKA (reference sequence). This CDR3 region has 18 residues. Trimming shortened V by 3 bases and J by 5 bases, and 29 bases separated the two germline ends. The chain's CDR3 is CSASTTPRDGHRWDEQYF. For the CDR3, the DNA is TGCAGTGCTAGTACGACTCCACGGGACGGCCATAGGTGGGACGAGCAGTACTTC.

Points on this clonotype: A much larger clone differs by one base, so this may be a read error. The chain links TRBV29-1 to TRBJ1-5; no clear D gene. The CDR3 sequence is 13 residues long. Germline V gene sequence: CDR1 SQVTM, CDR2 ANQGSEA. CDR3 protein: CSALSSGNRPQHF. CDR3 bases: TGCAGCGCACTGAGCTCGGGCAATCGGCCCCAGCATTTT.

As to this clonotype: Given a much more abundant clone one base away, this may be a read error. V gene TRBV6-1 combines with J gene TRBJ2-1; 7 bases line up with TRBD2. This CDR3 is 15 amino acids long. Germline V CDR1 and CDR2: MNHNS, SASEGT. Trimming cost V 4 bases and J 9 bases; bases outside gene matches: 12. The CDR3 loop is CASSGYGSGGGEQFF. The CDR3 region has the DNA TGTGCCAGCAGTGGTTATGGTTCGGGGGGTGGTGAGCAGTTCTTC.

The chain uses TRBV27 and TRBJ1-1; D possibly corresponds to TRBD1 (5 bases). CDR1 is MNHEY, CDR2 SMNVEV, per germline (reference sequence). This CDR3 contains 11 residues. V was pared by 6 bases and J by 6 bases, with 8 bases between. The CDR3 region has the DNA TGTGCCAGCAGGGCAGGGCCTGAAGCTTTCTTT. This translates into CASRAGPEAFF.

In this sample, this clonotype turned up many times. CDR3 DNA sequence: TGTGCCAGCAGTACCAACAGCGGGGGCCTCCCAGAGACCCAGTACTTC. Translating it yields CASSTNSGGLPETQYF. The chain recombines TRBV12-3 or TRBV12-4 with TRBJ2-5; TRBD2 agrees at 8 bases. The CDR3 length is 16 residues. V shed 5 bases and J 4 bases; nucleotides not matched to a gene: 12.

The chain recombines TRBV19 with TRBJ2-7; possibly TRBD1 for D (5 bases). The V gene lost 2 bases and the J gene lost 0 bases, with 14 bases spanning the gap. CDR1 LNHDA and CDR2 SQIVND come from the germline V gene (reference sequence). CDR3 length: 16 amino acids. Here the CDR3 reads CASSINPRTSSYEQYF. The CDR3 nucleotides are TGTGCCAGTAGTATAAACCCCAGGACAAGCTCCTACGAGCAGTACTTC. The whole variable domain, remainder taken from reference TRBV19 and TRBJ2-7, is DGGITQSPKYLFRKEGQNVTLSCEQNLNHDAMYWYRQDPGQGLRLIYYSQIVNDFQKGDIAEGYSVSREKKESFPLTVTSAQKNPTAFYLCASSINPRTSSYEQYFGPGTRLTVT.

V usage is TRBV5-4 and J usage is TRBJ2-5; D is possibly TRBD2 (6 bases). The end of the DNA aligns better with TRBJ2-7, so the J call may be wrong. Germline V CDR1 and CDR2: SGHNT, YYREEE (reference sequence). The CDR3 runs 14 residues. The CDR3 nucleotides are TGTGCCAGCAGCTCGGGGGTGTCAGTTTACGAGCAGTACTTC. The encoded protein is CASSSGVSVYEQYF.

The chain combines TRBV30 with TRBJ2-1; 9 bases fit TRBD2. Germline loops: CDR1 GTSNPN, CDR2 SVGIG (reference sequence). The CDR3 extends over 14 amino acids. After removal of 7 bases from V and 2 bases from J, the junction contained 6 bases not matched to a gene. The DNA of the CDR3 is TGTGCCTTGGAGGGCGGGGGGGCCTACAATGAGCAGTTCTTC. Translated: CALEGGGAYNEQFF.

Notes on this clonotype: Its ends do not fully match the called genes, so a read error is possible. The chain links TRBV7-8 to TRBJ1-1; D is unresolved. The CDR3 extends over 16 amino acids. Germline values: CDR1 SGHVS, CDR2 FQNEAQ. The CDR3 nucleotides are TGTGCCGGCAGCCGGCGGGCAGTAAATATGAACACTGAAGCTTTCTTT. Translating it yields CAGSRRAVNMNTEAFF.

The chain couples TRBV4-1 to TRBJ2-3; tentative D call: TRBD2 (6 bases). Trimming stripped 6 bases from V and 4 bases from J, with 14 bases between. This CDR3 has 14 residues. CDR1 is MGHRA, CDR2 YSYEKL, per germline. CDR3 residues: CASSLGGDPDTQYF. In DNA form, the CDR3 reads TGCGCCAGCAGTCTCGGAGGGGATCCAGATACGCAGTATTTT.

V usage is TRBV30 and J usage is TRBJ1-5, with D hard to call. The CDR3 is 13 residues long. V lost 0 bases and J lost 2, with 5 bases in between. Germline assignment: CDR1 GTSNPN and CDR2 SVGIG (reference sequence). The CDR3 DNA sequence: TGTGCCTGGAGTGTCACTCGCAATCAGCCCCAGCATTTT. Translation gives CAWSVTRNQPQHF.

This clonotype occurred many times. The chain uses TRBV20-1 and TRBJ2-1, with 16 bases matching TRBD2. CDR1 is DFQATT, CDR2 SNEGSKA, per germline (reference sequence). This CDR3 contains 15 residues. V gave up 4 bases and J gave up 10 bases; unmatched junction bases: 7. CDR3 nucleotide sequence: TGCAGTGCTACCCGGGGACTAGCGGGGGGGCGAGAGCAGTTCTTC. Residues: CSATRGLAGGREQFF.

About this clonotype: Because the CDR3's place on the DNA is in doubt, the DNA is left out and the CDR3 is given as listed by TCRdb. V is TRBV6-5 and J is TRBJ2-3; TRBD1, the table's D call, was not compared with the DNA. In germline, CDR1 is MNHEY, CDR2 SVGAGI. The CDR3 region is 21 residues in length, termini included. This CDR3 reads CASSYHRGNSPLHFGNGTQYF.

This clonotype was counted a few times. The chain is built from TRBV15 and TRBJ2-3, with 8 positions matching TRBD2. From germline, CDR1 is LNHNV and CDR2 YYDKDF (reference sequence). The ends lost 3 bases at V and 0 bases at J; junction bases unmatched: 5. The CDR3 is made up of 16 amino acids. The CDR3 region has the DNA TGTGCCACCAGCAGGGCTAGCGGGTGGAGCACAGATACGCAGTATTTT. Translating it yields CATSRASGWSTDTQYF. The whole variable domain, filled in from reference TRBV15 and TRBJ2-3, reads DAMVIQNPRYQVTQFGKPVTLSCSQTLNHNVMYWYQQKSSQAPKLLFHYYDKDFNNEADTPDNFQSRRPNTSFCFLDIRSPGLGDTAMYLCATSRASGWSTDTQYFGPGTRLTVL.

A few counts support this clonotype. This chain joins TRBV9 and TRBJ1-4; a possible D gene is TRBD1 (5 bases). Germline V lookup: CDR1 SGDLS, CDR2 YYNGEE. The V and J ends lost 5 bases and 0 bases respectively, with 14 bases between them. The CDR3 loop spans 16 amino acids. The CDR3 reads CASSEGLRATNEKLFF. As DNA, the CDR3 is TGTGCCAGCAGTGAGGGGCTGAGGGCAACTAATGAAAAACTGTTTTTT.

This clonotype has a handful of counts. This chain links TRBV20-1 with TRBJ2-1; D remains ambiguous. The CDR3 runs 14 residues. CDR1 is DFQATT and CDR2 is SNEGSKA in the germline V gene (reference sequence). V lost 0 bases, J lost 4 bases, and 10 bases lay in between. This CDR3 is CSARDATMYNEQFF. CDR3 coding DNA: TGCAGTGCTAGAGATGCGACAATGTACAATGAGCAGTTCTTC.

This clonotype has only a few counts. The rearrangement joins TRBV5-1 to TRBJ1-1; possible D gene TRBD1, 5 bases. This CDR3 is built from 13 residues. Trimming cost V 7 bases and J 2 bases, with 12 bases left between them. The germline gives CDR1 SGHRS, CDR2 YFSETQ. The CDR3 nucleotides are TGCGCCAGCGGATCTGACAGAAACACTGAAGCTTTCTTT. Residues: CASGSDRNTEAFF. Complete variable domain (other parts from reference TRBV5-1 and TRBJ1-1): KAGVTQTPRYLIKTRGQQVTLSCSPISGHRSVSWYQQTPGQGLQFLFEYFSETQRNKGNFPGRFSGRQFSNSRSEMNVSTLELGDSALYLCASGSDRNTEAFFGQGTRLTVV.

The genes are TRBV7-9 and TRBJ1-4; TRBD1 matches 8 bases. CDR3 size: 14 residues. In germline, CDR1 is SEHNR, CDR2 FQNEAQ (reference sequence). Trimming cost V 5 bases and J 9 bases; bases outside gene matches: 8. CDR3 DNA sequence: TGTGCCAGCAGCCTGGGACAGGCGATGCAAAAACTGTTTTTT. It is translated as CASSLGQAMQKLFF.